The present entry profiles one T cell receptor beta chain with its context. There is no known antigen for this receptor. Sequencing ends 3 residues short of the CDR3 end; the germline J gene provides the rest. Including the terminal cysteine and phenylalanine, the CDR3 comprises 15 residues. The DNA covers only part of the CDR3, 36 bases in frame from base 1. Based on the germline V gene, the CDR1 and CDR2 sequences are WSHSY and SAAADI. The trim is 8 bases for V and 6 bases for J, with a gap of 17 bases between the germline ends. For TCRbeta CDR3 sequencing, genomic DNA from the sorted cells was extracted using the QIAGEN DNeasy Blood and Tissue Kit. High-throughput TCRbeta CDR3 sequencing, which included PCR amplification with bias correction and internal controls, was done commercially through immunoSEQ. The paper's data handling went like this. Unique productive TCRbeta sequences were defined by CDR3 nucleotide sequence where primers matched, and otherwise by CDR3 amino acid sequence together with Vbeta and Jbeta genes. Sorting error was corrected by removing sequences shared between sorted populations at a frequency ratio of 2:1 or less, and the remaining shared sequences were assigned to the higher population. A sequence was defined as donor-reactive if the sequence was expanded at least 5-fold in CFSE-low cells compared with unstimulated cells and had a frequency of at least 0.01% in CFSE-low cells. Jensen-Shannon divergence calculated on the top 100 TCRbeta sequences ranked by frequency was used to measure repertoire divergence. For samples with multiple sequencing runs, sorting error was corrected separately for each run before the runs were pooled. Here the immuneACCESS table is served through TCRdb, limited to in-frame sequences with V and J called. Missing clones are a known gap in these copies; in checked studies unresolved V genes cover under half, and the rest lacks a known reason. The DNA gave D and trimming, while V, J and clone size come from that table. The sample table holds under 40,000 clones. The ten largest make up approximately 15% of the sample.

The sample originates from a study of Tregs in tolerant kidney transplant recipients (dated by TCRdb to between 2018 and 2021). Concerning the study at large: The transplants used related donors with nonmyeloablative bone marrow transplantation, and mixed chimerism in the human trials was transient. The study applied TCRbeta sequencing to find donor-specific regulatory T cells before combined kidney and bone marrow transplantation and then followed those same cells after transplant.

Overall results and qualifications from the work: The study was constrained by small patient numbers, and validation of the findings is required in larger populations and under other immunosuppression protocols. In tolerant patients, the expansion of donor-specific Tregs was greater than global Treg expansion, suggesting that the expansion was antigen-driven rather than nonspecific. For some patients the PCR primers changed over time, which made it impossible to compare the samples from those patients at the nucleotide level. Biological reproducibility was not directly assessed, although technical replication error appeared to be minimal. Expanding Tregs with activated donor B cells appeared to identify the most biologically relevant and donor-specific TCRbeta repertoire.

This specimen's time point label, per the study, means: blood sample drawn before combined kidney and bone marrow transplant. Unstimulated Tregs (CD4+CD25+CD127-), CD4+ non-Tregs (CD4+CD25-), CD4 and CD8 cells were FACS-sorted from thawed PBMCs. The patients were a few recipients of combined kidney and bone marrow transplants from the ITN036ST trial, and samples were available only from these trial subjects. Healthy control blood was separated into PBMCs by Ficoll density gradient and cryopreserved, and patient PBMCs were collected both before and after transplant. This TCR was recovered from a human donor who received a combined kidney and bone marrow transplant. Source: CD8+ T cells from blood, taken before the transplant. The rearrangement combines TRBV10-2 with TRBJ1-6; TRBD1 could be the D gene, as 5 bases match. The CDR3 amino acid sequence is: CASGGRETSNSPLHF. The sequenced part of the CDR3 DNA is TGCGCCAGCGGCGGCAGGGAAACATCTAATTCACCC.